A single sample is the source of the 21 T cell receptor beta chains below, sequenced in a study of identical twins. In TCRdb, the 5' RACE reads were re-called with MiXCR into one record per CDR3 protein. The repertoire includes about 470,000 distinct CDR3 sequences, 20% to 25% of them detected once, and 2.9% sits in the top ten. Separately, the same data were catalogued under a study of T cells expressing NK-cell markers.

Material for sequencing was CD4+ T cells sorted from blood. The source of these receptors is a woman aged 18-29 years in good health.

This clonotype has only a few counts. The DNA for the CDR3 is TGTGCCAGCTCACCGACCGAAGGGGTTAGGAGCTCCTACGAGCAGTACTTC. Translated, it gives CASSPTEGVRSSYEQYF. The genes are TRBV18 and TRBJ2-7, with a tentative D call TRBD1 (5 bases). The germline V gene encodes CDR1 KGHSH and CDR2 LQKENI. The CDR3 is 17 amino acids. Trimming cost V 3 bases and J 0 bases, with 18 bases left between them.

About this clonotype itself: Without the conserved terminal phenylalanine or tryptophan, this CDR3 likely stems from a read error. It is unclear where the CDR3 begins or ends on the DNA, so no DNA is shown, and the CDR3 is as TCRdb lists it. The chain carries TRBV13 and TRBJ2-1; the D call in the table, TRBD1, was not verified against the DNA. The length of the CDR3 is 13 amino acids, counting both ends. Germline CDR1 and CDR2: PRHDT and FYEKMQ (reference sequence). The CDR3: CASSLLSGAKAAL.

The V and J genes are TRBV23-1 and TRBJ2-3; D is unresolved. TRBV23-1 falls under the ORF class, with uncertain function. V lost 10 bases to trimming and J lost 4 bases, with 9 bases between them. The CDR3 consists of 11 residues. CDR3 loop: CATLRPDTQYF. CDR3 bases: TGCGCCACCTTACGGCCAGATACGCAGTATTTT.

The rearrangement uses TRBV5-1 and TRBJ1-1, with D perhaps TRBD1 (5 bases). Germline values: CDR1 SGHRS, CDR2 YFSETQ. The CDR3 length is 15 residues. V was cut by 0 bases and J by 2 bases, with 11 bases left in between. The CDR3 DNA reads TGCGCCAGCAGCTTGGTTTCCAGGGCTAACACTGAAGCTTTCTTT. Translation: CASSLVSRANTEAFF. The full variable domain, completed using reference TRBV5-1 and TRBJ1-1, is KAGVTQTPRYLIKTRGQQVTLSCSPISGHRSVSWYQQTPGQGLQFLFEYFSETQRNKGNFPGRFSGRQFSNSRSEMNVSTLELGDSALYLCASSLVSRANTEAFFGQGTRLTVV.

The table lists this clonotype with a few counts. The chain carries TRBV12-3 or TRBV12-4 and TRBJ2-2; 7 bases agree with TRBD1. The CDR3 length is 15 residues. The junction had 2 bases not matched to a gene; V was cut back by 4 bases and J by 0 bases. CDR3 nucleotides: TGTGCCAGCAGTTCTACAGGGGCGAACACCGGGGAGCTGTTTTTT. Residues: CASSSTGANTGELFF.

The chain recombines TRBV4-3 with TRBJ2-3, with D possibly TRBD2 on 5 matching bases. The germline V and J ends were trimmed by 0 bases and 6 bases, with 16 bases remaining between them. CDR1 is LGHNA and CDR2 is YSLEER in the germline V gene. The CDR3 contains 16 residues. The CDR3 DNA reads TGCGCCAGCAGCCAAGAGGCGTTCCCTAGAGGGGATACGCAGTATTTT. As protein: CASSQEAFPRGDTQYF.

The rearrangement uses TRBV18 and TRBJ2-2, with a tentative D call TRBD1 (6 bases). This CDR3 contains 15 residues. Germline V gives CDR1 KGHSH, CDR2 LQKENI. V was pared by 3 bases and J by 4 bases, with 12 bases between. The CDR3 DNA reads as TGTGCCAGCTCACCGATAACACAGGGCACCGGGGAGCTGTTTTTT. Its translation is CASSPITQGTGELFF.

This sequence joins TRBV11-2 and TRBJ2-1, with D unclear. V was trimmed by 0 bases and J by 0 bases, leaving 18 bases between them. The CDR3 contains 19 residues. From germline, CDR1 is SGHAT and CDR2 FQNNGV. The CDR3 here is CASSLDDFGVESSYNEQFF. The DNA of the CDR3 is TGTGCCAGCAGCTTAGACGATTTTGGGGTGGAAAGCTCCTACAATGAGCAGTTCTTC.

This clonotype was counted once. This chain joins TRBV20-1 and TRBJ2-4; D is ambiguous. Trimming left V 3 bases short and J 0 bases short, with 18 bases between. The CDR3 covers 17 residues. Germline CDR1 reads DFQATT; CDR2 reads SNEGSKA (reference sequence). The CDR3 region has the DNA TGCAGTGCTAGGCAGCGACCCGTTATTCTAGCCAAAAACATTCAGTACTTC. It yields the protein CSARQRPVILAKNIQYF.

This clonotype was observed a few times. The chain couples TRBV24-1 to TRBJ2-2; D gene ambiguous. The CDR3 has 12 amino acids. Germline CDR1 is KGHDR and CDR2 is SFDVKD. V gave up 8 bases and J gave up 7 bases, with 10 bases separating them. DNA for the CDR3: TGTGCCACCACCGGTCCTAACGGGGAGCTGTTTTTT. Translation: CATTGPNGELFF.

In this sample, this clonotype turned up many times. This sequence joins TRBV4-2 and TRBJ2-7; D gene ambiguous. Per germline, CDR1 LGHNA and CDR2 YNFKEQ. V was clipped by 0 bases and J by 2 bases, with 11 bases between them. This CDR3 has 15 amino acids. CDR3: CASSQDPHGTYEQYF. DNA of the CDR3: TGTGCCAGCAGCCAAGACCCCCACGGTACCTACGAGCAGTACTTC.

This clonotype has only a few counts. In DNA, the CDR3 is TGTGCCAGCAGTAGCGGGACTAGCGGGATAGGTAATGAGCAGTTCTTC. As protein: CASSSGTSGIGNEQFF. The chain carries TRBV12-3 or TRBV12-4 and TRBJ2-1; 13 nucleotides match TRBD2. The length of the CDR3 is 16 residues. Germline trimming cut 5 bases from V and 7 bases from J; bases unmatched to any gene: 8.

This clonotype was recorded a few times. V gene TRBV7-9 combines with J gene TRBJ1-5, with no clear D. Trimming pared 3 bases from V and 7 bases from J, leaving 10 bases between. Germline-derived CDR1 and CDR2 are SEHNR and FQNEAQ (reference sequence). The CDR3 is 13 residues long. The CDR3 sequence is CASSFGVTQPQHF. CDR3 nucleotides: TGTGCCAGCAGCTTTGGTGTGACCCAGCCCCAGCATTTT.

V is TRBV5-1 and J is TRBJ2-7; no definite D call. The germline V gene encodes CDR1 SGHRS and CDR2 YFSETQ. Trimming left V 4 bases short and J 1 base short, with 9 bases between. The CDR3 spans 13 residues. The CDR3 sequence is CASSAAASYEQYF. The DNA of the CDR3 is TGCGCCAGCAGCGCAGCCGCGTCCTACGAGCAGTACTTC.

In this sample, this clonotype turned up a few times. The chain couples TRBV7-9 to TRBJ2-1; TRBD2 matches at 11 bases. The CDR3 totals 17 residues. The trim removed 2 bases at V and 7 bases at J, leaving 10 bases unmatched. Per the germline V gene, CDR1 is SEHNR and CDR2 is FQNEAQ (reference sequence). CDR3 protein: CASSLFTSGSSRNEQFF. CDR3 DNA sequence: TGTGCCAGCAGCTTATTTACTAGCGGGAGCTCGAGGAATGAGCAGTTCTTC.

In its sample, this clonotype ranks as medium-sized. The V gene is TRBV12-3 or TRBV12-4, the J gene TRBJ2-3, with 8 positions matching TRBD2. Trimming at V came to 5 bases and at J to 5 bases, leaving 12 bases not matched to a gene. This CDR3 is 16 amino acids long. The CDR3 protein is CASSPQGAGARDTQYF. The CDR3 DNA sequence: TGTGCCAGCAGTCCCCAGGGAGCGGGGGCTAGAGATACGCAGTATTTT.

In this sample, this clonotype turned up many times. The chain combines TRBV12-3 or TRBV12-4 with TRBJ1-1; D is uncertain. V was shortened by 5 bases and J by 2 bases, with 12 bases between the two germline ends. The CDR3 sequence is 14 residues long. CDR3 loop: CASSNPEVNTEAFF. The CDR3 DNA follows: TGTGCCAGCAGTAACCCAGAGGTAAACACTGAAGCTTTCTTT.

The chain recombines TRBV7-9 with TRBJ2-3; D is tentatively TRBD1 or TRBD2 (5 bases each). This CDR3 region has 16 residues. Per germline, CDR1 SEHNR and CDR2 FQNEAQ (reference sequence). Trimming removed 4 bases at V and 6 bases at J, with 20 bases between. The CDR3 sequence: CASSSSGPTAGDTQYF. DNA of the CDR3: TGTGCCAGCAGCTCCTCGGGACCGACCGCCGGGGATACGCAGTATTTT.

The chain combines TRBV11-3 with TRBJ2-5; 12 nucleotides align to TRBD2. V shed 5 bases and J 7 bases; nucleotides not matched to a gene: 2. Per germline, CDR1 SGHNT and CDR2 YENEEA. The CDR3 covers 13 residues. CDR3 DNA: TGTGCCAGCAGCCCTAGCGGGGGGGCGACCCAGTACTTC. Amino acid sequence: CASSPSGGATQYF. Supplemented by reference TRBV11-3 and TRBJ2-5, the full variable domain reads EAGVVQSPRYKIIEKKQPVAFWCNPISGHNTLYWYLQNLGQGPELLIRYENEEAVDDSQLPKDRFSAERLKGVDSTLKIQPAELGDSAVYLCASSPSGGATQYFGPGTRLLVL.

This clonotype was recorded many times. The chain is built from TRBV7-9 and TRBJ2-1; TRBD2 agrees at 7 bases. The CDR3 is 15 amino acids. Germline V CDR1 and CDR2: SEHNR, FQNEAQ (reference sequence). V lost 5 bases to trimming and J lost 1 base; unmatched junction nucleotides: 5. The chain's CDR3 is CASSLRAGSYNEQFF. CDR3 DNA: TGTGCCAGCAGCCTCCGAGCGGGGTCCTACAATGAGCAGTTCTTC.

The chain carries TRBV27 and TRBJ2-3; tentatively, D is TRBD2 (5 bases). Germline values: CDR1 MNHEY, CDR2 SMNVEV (reference sequence). The CDR3 covers 14 residues. V was pared by 7 bases and J by 2 bases, with 13 bases between. The CDR3 nucleotides read TGTGCCAGCAATTGGCTAGCTGACACAGATACGCAGTATTTT. Translated: CASNWLADTDTQYF.